The 18 T cell receptor beta chains reported below all come from one sample, sequenced in a study of siplizumab effects on memory and regulatory T cells. Data came from immunoSEQ multiplex PCR; TCRdb stores just in-frame clones and leaves some out. Among tens of thousands of clones listed, around 96% were seen once. The source material was naive CD8+ T cells sorted from blood. All receptors derive from a human donor in good health.

The rearrangement links TRBV6-1 to TRBJ2-2; D might be TRBD1 (6 bases). This CDR3 is built from 11 residues. Germline assignment: CDR1 MNHNS and CDR2 SASEGT. CDR3 amino acids: CAGSGAGELFF. CDR3 sequence (DNA): TGTGCGGGGTCAGGGGCCGGGGAGCTGTTTTTT.

The chain combines TRBV6-6 with TRBJ1-5; 12 bases match TRBD1. The CDR3 sequence is 15 residues long. Germline CDR1 is MNHNY and CDR2 is SVGAGI (reference sequence). CDR3 in amino acids: CATARDRGPGQPQHF. CDR3 DNA: TGTGCTACCGCCCGGGACAGGGGGCCTGGTCAGCCCCAGCATTTT.

V gene TRBV7-2 combines with J gene TRBJ2-5; TRBD1 agrees at 10 bases. CDR3 size: 15 residues. The J segment lost 5 bases and the V segment lost 5 bases, leaving 8 bases of the junction unmatched. CDR1 is SGHTA and CDR2 is FQGNSA in the germline V gene. This chain's CDR3 is CASSLWTGGLETQYF. The CDR3 DNA sequence: TGTGCCAGCAGCCTCTGGACAGGGGGGTTGGAGACCCAGTACTTC. The whole variable domain, filled in from reference TRBV7-2 and TRBJ2-5, reads GAGVSQSPSNKVTEKGKDVELRCDPISGHTALYWYRQSLGQGLEFLIYFQGNSAPDKSGLPSDRFSAERTGGSVSTLTIQRTQQEDSAVYLCASSLWTGGLETQYFGPGTRLLVL.

The chain has TRBV9 and TRBJ2-7; D gene unclear. Germline assignment: CDR1 SGDLS and CDR2 YYNGEE. V dropped 0 bases and J dropped 2 bases, with 9 bases sitting between them. The CDR3 spans 14 residues. The CDR3 reads CASSVAQNPYEQYF. CDR3 DNA: TGTGCCAGCAGCGTAGCACAGAACCCCTACGAGCAGTACTTC.

The V gene is TRBV7-9, the J gene TRBJ1-1, with no clear D. The V gene lost 8 bases and the J gene lost 4 bases, with 14 bases spanning the gap. CDR3 length: 13 residues. The germline V gene encodes CDR1 SEHNR and CDR2 FQNEAQ (reference sequence). CDR3 coding DNA: TGTGCCAGCGAGTACCTTTGGGGCACTGAAGCTTTCTTT. Amino acids: CASEYLWGTEAFF. Drawing the rest from reference TRBV7-9 and TRBJ1-1, the complete variable domain is DTGVSQNPRHKITKRGQNVTFRCDPISEHNRLYWYRQTLGQGPEFLTYFQNEAQLEKSRLLSDRFSAERPKGSFSTLEIQRTEQGDSAMYLCASEYLWGTEAFFGQGTRLTVV.

The chain links TRBV27 to TRBJ2-5, with D tentatively TRBD1 or TRBD2 (5 bases each). V lost 3 bases and J 2 bases, leaving 7 bases between the germline ends. CDR1 is MNHEY, CDR2 SMNVEV, per germline (reference sequence). The CDR3 has 13 amino acids. CDR3 region: CASSFEGQETQYF. In nucleotides, the CDR3 is TGTGCCAGCAGTTTTGAGGGGCAAGAGACCCAGTACTTC.

The chain recombines TRBV5-4 with TRBJ2-7, with 7 bases that match TRBD1. This CDR3 region has 16 residues. Losses at the gene ends were 4 bases for V and 5 bases for J; bases not matched to a gene: 15. Looked up from germline, CDR1 is SGHNT and CDR2 is YYREEE (reference sequence). The chain's CDR3 is CASSGAAGQAGHEQYF. CDR3 DNA sequence: TGTGCCAGCAGCGGAGCGGCCGGACAGGCTGGCCACGAGCAGTACTTC.

The rearrangement joins TRBV10-3 to TRBJ2-2; 7 nucleotides align to TRBD2. The CDR3 is made up of 17 amino acids. The V and J ends lost 2 bases and 2 bases, in that order; junction bases with no gene match: 8. Germline V lookup: CDR1 ENHRY, CDR2 SYGVKD. In DNA form, the CDR3 reads TGTGCCATCAGTGAGGGCGGGAGTCCCGTTAACACCGGGGAGCTGTTTTTT. This encodes CAISEGGSPVNTGELFF.

V usage is TRBV6-5 and J usage is TRBJ2-3; D is perhaps TRBD1 (6 bases). Looked up from germline, CDR1 is MNHEY and CDR2 is SVGAGI. The CDR3 contains 14 residues. The CDR3 loop reads CSSGLGGGTDTQYF. The DNA of the CDR3 is TGTTCCTCAGGGTTAGGGGGTGGCACAGATACGCAGTATTTT.

The V gene is TRBV21-1, the J gene TRBJ2-5; TRBD1 is the table's D call, not checked against the DNA. TRBV21-1 is a pseudogene. The CDR3 consists of 14 residues. CDR3 sequence: CASGPRQGKETQYF. As DNA, the CDR3 is TGTGCCAGCGGTCCCCGACAGGGTAAAGAGACCCAGTACTTC.

In its sample, this clone was seen a few times. The rearrangement links TRBV28 to TRBJ2-1; 7 nucleotides line up with TRBD1. Germline loops: CDR1 MDHEN, CDR2 SYDVKM. The CDR3 covers 14 residues. J lost 7 bases, V lost 7 bases, and 10 bases had no gene match. CDR3 in DNA: TGTGCCAGCAAGACAGGGATAATTATTAATGAGCAGTTCTTC. It yields the protein CASKTGIIINEQFF.

V usage is TRBV5-4 and J usage is TRBJ2-3; 9 bases fit TRBD2. The CDR3 covers 15 residues. V dropped 2 bases and J dropped 4; count of bases not matched to a gene: 5. The germline V gene encodes CDR1 SGHNT and CDR2 YYREEE (reference sequence). The DNA for the CDR3 is TGTGCCAGCAGCTTCGGCGGGGGGGCGGCAGATACGCAGTATTTT. Residues: CASSFGGGAADTQYF.

This rearrangement joins TRBV9 to TRBJ2-3; D may be TRBD2 (5 bases). The CDR3 is made up of 13 amino acids. V was pared by 4 bases and J by 1 base, with 7 bases between. Per the germline V gene, CDR1 is SGDLS and CDR2 is YYNGEE. The CDR3: CASSISGTDTQYF. The DNA of the CDR3 is TGTGCCAGCAGCATTAGCGGCACAGATACGCAGTATTTT.

The V and J genes are TRBV6-5 and TRBJ2-1, with 7 bases aligning to TRBD2. Germline V gene lookup returns CDR1 MNHEY and CDR2 SVGAGI. This CDR3 is built from 16 residues. With 2 bases clipped from V and 0 bases from J, the junction kept 4 bases outside the gene matches. The CDR3 sequence: CASSYRSGGSYNEQFF. Here the CDR3 DNA reads TGTGCCAGCAGTTACCGCTCGGGGGGCTCCTACAATGAGCAGTTCTTC.

The sample holds one count of this clone. V gene TRBV6-8 combines with J gene TRBJ1-4, with D possibly TRBD1 on 5 matching bases. The CDR3 is 20 amino acids. Germline values: CDR1 MNHGY, CDR2 SAAAGT. Trimming shortened V by 2 bases and J by 5 bases, and 27 bases separated the two germline ends. CDR3 in DNA: TGTGCCAGCAGTTACCCGACTCAGGGTCGGTGCTTACGACTAAATGAAAAACTGTTTTTT. The encoded protein is CASSYPTQGRCLRLNEKLFF.

The chain employs TRBV5-1 and TRBJ2-1; no reliable D call. Germline CDR1 is SGHRS and CDR2 is YFSETQ. Trimming took off 0 bases at V and 4 bases at J, with 11 bases between the two ends. The CDR3 totals 15 residues. The CDR3 DNA is TGCGCCAGCAGCTTGGGAGTCGGTAGGTACAATGAGCAGTTCTTC. Its protein is CASSLGVGRYNEQFF.

The genes are TRBV4-1 and TRBJ1-1; D not certain. The V gene's germline CDR1 is MGHRA and CDR2 YSYEKL. This CDR3 has 13 residues. V lost 8 bases to trimming and J lost 6 bases, with 16 bases between them. CDR3 nucleotides: TGCGCCAGCGGTCTCTCAGGTCGTTCTGAAGCTTTCTTT. Amino acids: CASGLSGRSEAFF.

This chain links TRBV27 with TRBJ1-4, with 12 bases identical to TRBD1. Trimming cost V 7 bases and J 11 bases; bases outside gene matches: 11. The CDR3 totals 15 residues. Per the germline V gene, CDR1 is MNHEY and CDR2 is SMNVEV (reference sequence). CDR3 nucleotides: TGTGCCAGCACTTCCCCGGGACAGGGGGCTCGGAAACTGTTTTTT. Protein product: CASTSPGQGARKLFF.